Presented here are 3 T cell receptor beta chains from one specimen sequenced in a study of CD8+CD57+ T cells in acquired aplastic anemia. Patients who underwent sequencing had shown CD8+CD57+ cell expansion by flow cytometry. Genomic DNA templated the TCR beta VDJ and CDR3 profiling. TCRdb itself ran the reads through MiXCR, one entry per CDR3 protein. The sample includes more than 150,000 distinct CDR3 sequences, around 50% of them seen just once. Sequenced material: sorted CD4+, CD8+, or CD8+CD57+ T cells (not recorded which) from PBMCs. These receptors all come from a human donor with aplastic anemia.

Here the CDR3 reads CSALRRGGGELFF. CDR3 DNA sequence: TGCAGTGCACTAAGGCGGGGGGGCGGGGAGCTGTTTTTT. This chain links TRBV20-1 with TRBJ2-2, with 9 bases that match TRBD2. Germline assignment: CDR1 DFQATT and CDR2 SNEGSKA (reference sequence). This CDR3 is 13 amino acids long. J was trimmed by 7 bases and V by 6 bases; bases with no gene match: 6.

The chain carries TRBV20-1 and TRBJ2-5; D could derive from TRBD1 or TRBD2 (5 bases each). Germline assignment: CDR1 DFQATT and CDR2 SNEGSKA (reference sequence). V was cut by 4 bases and J by 5 bases, with 11 bases left in between. The CDR3 has 12 amino acids. The CDR3, as DNA: TGCAGTGCTACGGGGACGGCCGAGACCCAGTACTTC. Its protein product is CSATGTAETQYF.

The chain links TRBV10-2 to TRBJ2-7; D is uncertain. This CDR3 has 14 amino acids. Germline CDR1 reads WSHSY; CDR2 reads SAAADI. The V and J ends lost 3 bases and 2 bases respectively, with 11 bases between them. For the CDR3, the DNA is TGCGCCAGCAGTGAAGGATTGAACGCCTACGAGCAGTACTTC. This encodes CASSEGLNAYEQYF.